The source of this T cell receptor (beta chain) is a study of T cells in women clearing cervical HPV infection. For the study at large: Women with histologically confirmed HPV16-related CIN3 or worse, 2 with invasive cancer, served as cases.

Whole-study results and caveats: Controls had more TRBV6-7 (approximately 0.15%) than cases (around 0.11%).

In the case of this clone: The antigen is undetermined. The CDR3 end falls 3 residues outside the read, so it is completed with the germline J gene.

Genomic DNA, averaging around 1,200 ng per sample, yielded TCR beta CDR3 via immunoSEQ. Profiled with immunoSEQ multiplex PCR; TCRdb holds only in-frame clones, not every one. The sample table includes tens of thousands of clones. Germline assignment: CDR1 LNHDA and CDR2 SQIVND (reference sequence). The V segment lost 6 bases and the J segment 1 base; nucleotides outside the gene matches: 3. This CDR3 region has 13 residues. J is TRBJ2-7 and V is TRBV19, with 7 bases aligning to TRBD1. Sequencing input: blood buffy coat. This receptor was identified in a woman between 18 and 69 years old with a cervical HPV16 infection that either progressed to CIN3+ or cleared (not recorded which). The CDR3 protein is CASRGQESYEQYF. Incomplete CDR3 DNA: TGTGCCAGTAGAGGACAGGAATCCTACGAG.